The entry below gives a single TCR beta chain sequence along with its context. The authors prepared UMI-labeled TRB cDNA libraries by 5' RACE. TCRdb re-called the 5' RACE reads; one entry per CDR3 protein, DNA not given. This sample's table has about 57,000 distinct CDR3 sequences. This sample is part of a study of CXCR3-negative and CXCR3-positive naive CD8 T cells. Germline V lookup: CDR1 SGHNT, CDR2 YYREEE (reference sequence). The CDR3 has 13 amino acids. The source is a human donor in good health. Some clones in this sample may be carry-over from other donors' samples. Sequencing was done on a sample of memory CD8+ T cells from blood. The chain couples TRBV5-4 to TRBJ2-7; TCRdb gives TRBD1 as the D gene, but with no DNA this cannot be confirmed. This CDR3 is CASRPGGRGEQYF.